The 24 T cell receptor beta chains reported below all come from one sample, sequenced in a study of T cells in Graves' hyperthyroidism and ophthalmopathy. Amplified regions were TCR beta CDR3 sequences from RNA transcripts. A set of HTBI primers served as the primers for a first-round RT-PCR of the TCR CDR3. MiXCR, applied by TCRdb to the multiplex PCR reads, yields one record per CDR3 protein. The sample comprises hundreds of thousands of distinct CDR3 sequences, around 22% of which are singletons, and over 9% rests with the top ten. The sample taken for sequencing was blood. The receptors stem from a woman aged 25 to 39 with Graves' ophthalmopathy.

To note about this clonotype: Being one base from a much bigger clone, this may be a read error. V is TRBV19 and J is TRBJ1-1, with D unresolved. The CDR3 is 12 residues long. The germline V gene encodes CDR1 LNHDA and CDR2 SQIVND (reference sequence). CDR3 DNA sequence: TGTGTCAGTGGCCCGGCAAACACTGAAGCTTTCTTT. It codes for CVSGPANTEAFF.

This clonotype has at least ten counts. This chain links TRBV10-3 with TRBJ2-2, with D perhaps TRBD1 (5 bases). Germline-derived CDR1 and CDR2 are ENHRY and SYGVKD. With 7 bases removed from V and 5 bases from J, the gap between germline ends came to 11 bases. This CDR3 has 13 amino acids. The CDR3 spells CAITTEETGELFF. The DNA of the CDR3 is TGTGCCATCACGACAGAAGAGACCGGGGAGCTGTTTTTT.

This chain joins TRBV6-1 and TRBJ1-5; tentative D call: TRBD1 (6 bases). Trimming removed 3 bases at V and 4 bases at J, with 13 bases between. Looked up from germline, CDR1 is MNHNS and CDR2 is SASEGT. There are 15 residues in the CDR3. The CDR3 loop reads CASSDTGFGNQPQHF. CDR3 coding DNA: TGTGCCAGCAGTGACACAGGGTTTGGGAATCAGCCCCAGCATTTT.

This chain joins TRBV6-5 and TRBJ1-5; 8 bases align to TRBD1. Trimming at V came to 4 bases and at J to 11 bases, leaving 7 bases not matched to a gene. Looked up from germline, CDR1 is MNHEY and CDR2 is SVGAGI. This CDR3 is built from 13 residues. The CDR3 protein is CASSLQGDKAQHF. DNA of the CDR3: TGTGCCAGCAGTTTACAGGGGGATAAGGCCCAGCATTTT.

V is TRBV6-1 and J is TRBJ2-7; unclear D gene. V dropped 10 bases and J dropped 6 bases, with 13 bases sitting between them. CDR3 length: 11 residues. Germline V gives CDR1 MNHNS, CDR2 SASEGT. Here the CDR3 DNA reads TGTGCCACCGCTGGTGGGCGCGAGCAGTACTTC. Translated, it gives CATAGGREQYF.

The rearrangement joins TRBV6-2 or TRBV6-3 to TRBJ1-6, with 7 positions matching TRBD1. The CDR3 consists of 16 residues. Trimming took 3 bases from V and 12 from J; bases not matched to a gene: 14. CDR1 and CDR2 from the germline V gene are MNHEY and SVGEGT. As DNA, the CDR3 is TGTGCCAGCAGTTATCCCGGGACAGTAGCAACAAAACCCCTCCACTTT. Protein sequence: CASSYPGTVATKPLHF.

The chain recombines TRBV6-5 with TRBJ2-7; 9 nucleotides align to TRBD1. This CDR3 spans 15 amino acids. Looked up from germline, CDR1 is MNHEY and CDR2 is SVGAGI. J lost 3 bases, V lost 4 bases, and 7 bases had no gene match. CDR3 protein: CASSSRTGANYEQYF. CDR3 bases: TGTGCCAGCAGTTCCCGGACAGGGGCCAACTACGAGCAGTACTTC.

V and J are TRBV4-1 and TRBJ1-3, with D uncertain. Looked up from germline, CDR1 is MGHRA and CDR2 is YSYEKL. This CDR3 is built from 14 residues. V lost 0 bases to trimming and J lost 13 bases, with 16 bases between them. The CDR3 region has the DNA TGCGCCAGCAGCCAAGATTTTAAAGAAGGGTCGATATATTTT. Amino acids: CASSQDFKEGSIYF.

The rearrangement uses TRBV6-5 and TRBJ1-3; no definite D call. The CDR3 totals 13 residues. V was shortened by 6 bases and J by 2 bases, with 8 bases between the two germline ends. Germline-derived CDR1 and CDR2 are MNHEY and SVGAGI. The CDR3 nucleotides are TGTGCCAGCAGGGACTCTGCTGGAAACACCATATATTTT. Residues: CASRDSAGNTIYF.

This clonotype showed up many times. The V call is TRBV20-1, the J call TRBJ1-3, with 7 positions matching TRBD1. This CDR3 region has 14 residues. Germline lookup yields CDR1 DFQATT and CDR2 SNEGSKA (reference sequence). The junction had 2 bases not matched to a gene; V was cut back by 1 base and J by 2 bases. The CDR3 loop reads CSARATGAGNTIYF. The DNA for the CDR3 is TGCAGTGCTAGAGCAACAGGGGCTGGAAACACCATATATTTT.

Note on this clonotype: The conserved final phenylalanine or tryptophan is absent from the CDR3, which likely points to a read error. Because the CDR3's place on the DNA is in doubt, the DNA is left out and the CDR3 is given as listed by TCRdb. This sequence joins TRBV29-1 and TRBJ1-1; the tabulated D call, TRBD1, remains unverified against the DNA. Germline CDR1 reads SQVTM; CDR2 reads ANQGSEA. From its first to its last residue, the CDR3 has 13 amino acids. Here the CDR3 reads CSVEGTANTEACV.

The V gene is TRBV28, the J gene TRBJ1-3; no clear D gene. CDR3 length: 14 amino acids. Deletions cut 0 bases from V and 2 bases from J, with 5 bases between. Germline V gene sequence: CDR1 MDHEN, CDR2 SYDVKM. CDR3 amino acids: CASSLWPAGNTIYF. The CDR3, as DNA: TGTGCCAGCAGTTTATGGCCGGCTGGAAACACCATATATTTT.

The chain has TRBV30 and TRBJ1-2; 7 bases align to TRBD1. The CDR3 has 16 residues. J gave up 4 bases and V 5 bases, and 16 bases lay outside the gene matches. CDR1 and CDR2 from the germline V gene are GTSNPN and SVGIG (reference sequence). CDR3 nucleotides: TGTGCCTGGTCCTTACACCGACAGGGCGGGATCTATGGCTACACCTTC. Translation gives CAWSLHRQGGIYGYTF.

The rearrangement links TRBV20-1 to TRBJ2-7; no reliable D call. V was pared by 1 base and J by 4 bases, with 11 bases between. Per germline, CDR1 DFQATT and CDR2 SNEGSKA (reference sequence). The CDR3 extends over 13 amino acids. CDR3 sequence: CSARGPDLYEQYF. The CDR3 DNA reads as TGCAGTGCTAGAGGACCGGACCTTTACGAGCAGTACTTC.

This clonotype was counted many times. The CDR3 is CSAIPGGPSYEQYF. CDR3 coding DNA: TGCAGTGCTATCCCCGGGGGACCCTCCTACGAGCAGTACTTC. The V gene is TRBV20-1, the J gene TRBJ2-7, with D possibly TRBD2 on 6 matching bases. In germline, CDR1 is DFQATT, CDR2 SNEGSKA (reference sequence). Trimming pared 4 bases from V and 0 bases from J, leaving 13 bases between. The CDR3 totals 14 residues.

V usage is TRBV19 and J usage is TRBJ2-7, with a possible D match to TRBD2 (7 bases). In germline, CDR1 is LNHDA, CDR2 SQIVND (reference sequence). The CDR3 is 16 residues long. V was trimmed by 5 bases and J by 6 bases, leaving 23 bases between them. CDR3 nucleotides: TGTGCCAGTAGTTTAGTTGGGGGCGGGAGTTACGTCGAGCAGTACTTC. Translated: CASSLVGGGSYVEQYF.

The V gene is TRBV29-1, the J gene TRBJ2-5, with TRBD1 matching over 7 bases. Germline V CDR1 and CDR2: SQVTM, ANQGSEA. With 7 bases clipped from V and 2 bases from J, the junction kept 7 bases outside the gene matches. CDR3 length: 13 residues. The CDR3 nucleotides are TGCAGCGCTGATGACAGGGCGCAAGAGACCCAGTACTTC. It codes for CSADDRAQETQYF. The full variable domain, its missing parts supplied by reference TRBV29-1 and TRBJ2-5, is SAVISQKPSRDICQRGTSLTIQCQVDSQVTMMFWYRQQPGQSLTLIATANQGSEATYESGFVIDKFPISRPNLTFSTLTVSNMSPEDSSIYLCSADDRAQETQYFGPGTRLLVL.

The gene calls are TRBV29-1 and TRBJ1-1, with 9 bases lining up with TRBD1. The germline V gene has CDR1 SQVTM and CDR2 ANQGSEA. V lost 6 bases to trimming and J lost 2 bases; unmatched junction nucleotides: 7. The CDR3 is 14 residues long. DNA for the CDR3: TGCAGCGTGGCAGACAGGGGGGGTAACACTGAAGCTTTCTTT. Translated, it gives CSVADRGGNTEAFF.

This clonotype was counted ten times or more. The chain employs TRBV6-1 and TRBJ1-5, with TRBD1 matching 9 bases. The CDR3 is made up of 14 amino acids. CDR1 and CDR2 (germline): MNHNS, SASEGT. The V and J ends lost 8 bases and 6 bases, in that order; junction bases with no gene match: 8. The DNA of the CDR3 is TGTGCCAGCGAAGACAGGGGGGAATTTCAGCCCCAGCATTTT. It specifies CASEDRGEFQPQHF.

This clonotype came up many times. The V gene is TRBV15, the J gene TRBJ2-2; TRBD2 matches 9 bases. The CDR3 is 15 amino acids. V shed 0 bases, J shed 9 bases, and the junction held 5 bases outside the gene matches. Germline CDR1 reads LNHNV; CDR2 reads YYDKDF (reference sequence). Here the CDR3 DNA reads TGTGCCACCAGCAGAGATGGCGGGGGGGCCCGGGAGCTGTTTTTT. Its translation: CATSRDGGGARELFF.

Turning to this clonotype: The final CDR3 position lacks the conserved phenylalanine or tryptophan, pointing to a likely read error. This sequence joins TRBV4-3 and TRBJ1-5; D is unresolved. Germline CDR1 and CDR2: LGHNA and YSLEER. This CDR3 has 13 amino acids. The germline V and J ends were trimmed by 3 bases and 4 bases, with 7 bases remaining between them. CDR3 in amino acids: CASSQGFNQPQHV. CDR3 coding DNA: TGCGCCAGCAGCCAGGGCTTTAATCAGCCCCAGCATGTT.

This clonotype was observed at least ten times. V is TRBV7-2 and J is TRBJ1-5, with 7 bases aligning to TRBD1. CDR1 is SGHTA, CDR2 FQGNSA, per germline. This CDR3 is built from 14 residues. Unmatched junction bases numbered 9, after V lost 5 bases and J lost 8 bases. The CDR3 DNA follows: TGTGCCAGCAGCCAGCAGGGGGGAACAGAGCCCCAGCATTTT. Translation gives CASSQQGGTEPQHF.

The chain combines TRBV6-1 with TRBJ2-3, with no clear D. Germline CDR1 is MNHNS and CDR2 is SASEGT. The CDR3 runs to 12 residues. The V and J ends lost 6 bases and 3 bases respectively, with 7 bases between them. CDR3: CASRTGTDTQYF. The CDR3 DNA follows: TGTGCCAGCAGAACCGGTACAGATACGCAGTATTTT.

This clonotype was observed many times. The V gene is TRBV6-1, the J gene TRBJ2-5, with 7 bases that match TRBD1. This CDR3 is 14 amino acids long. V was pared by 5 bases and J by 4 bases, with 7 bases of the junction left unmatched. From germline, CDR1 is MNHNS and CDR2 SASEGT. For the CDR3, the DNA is TGTGCCAGCAGTAAACGGGACAGCAGAGAGACCCAGTACTTC. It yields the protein CASSKRDSRETQYF.